These 3 T cell receptor beta chains share one sample of origin, sequenced in a study of blood T cells in healthy people across ages. With a J-beta primer mix and a sample-barcoded 5' primer, a second PCR ran 7 to 11 cycles. TCRdb recomputed calls from the 5' RACE reads with MiXCR, one row per CDR3 protein. The data hold about 670,000 distinct CDR3 sequences, with under 65% observed a single time. The sequenced sample was blood. The receptors were gathered from a woman older than 75 in good health.

The chain combines TRBV19 with TRBJ2-2, with TRBD2 matching over 10 bases. With V trimmed by 9 bases and J by 3 bases, 16 bases remained unmatched. The germline gives CDR1 LNHDA, CDR2 SQIVND (reference sequence). This CDR3 comprises 18 residues. CDR3 residues: CASQLPSGRAPYTGELFF. The CDR3 DNA is TGTGCCAGCCAATTACCTAGCGGGAGAGCCCCATACACCGGGGAGCTGTTTTTT.

The rearrangement joins TRBV7-6 to TRBJ2-3; 11 nucleotides align to TRBD1. The CDR3 consists of 14 residues. After removal of 5 bases from V and 14 bases from J, the junction contained 12 bases not matched to a gene. Germline values: CDR1 SGHVS, CDR2 FNYEAQ. DNA of the CDR3: TGTGCCAGCAGCATCGGACAGGGGGCCGAGTACTGGTATTTT. This sequence encodes CASSIGQGAEYWYF.

This chain joins TRBV20-1 and TRBJ1-5; possibly TRBD1 for D (5 bases). The V end lost 5 bases, the J end lost 6 bases, and 23 bases lay between the germline ends. This CDR3 has 16 residues. The V gene's germline CDR1 is DFQATT and CDR2 SNEGSKA (reference sequence). The CDR3 is CSASEGPTQRGQPQHF. DNA for the CDR3: TGCAGTGCTTCCGAGGGGCCTACCCAACGGGGTCAGCCCCAGCATTTT.